This T cell receptor (beta chain) was obtained from a study of cytomegalovirus exposure and HLA in healthy donors. General study points: Specificity of a few CMV-associated chains for CMV antigens was verified in vitro. Many donors carried some public TCRs, although rarity characterized most TCR sequences. Cytomegalovirus-associated status was assigned to about 150 TCR beta chains.

To note about this clone: The target antigen is unknown.

The donors were part of the validation cohort of 120 subjects. That cohort was separate from the first cohort, which comprised 670 or so subjects. Sequencing used immunoSEQ multiplex PCR; TCRdb keeps in-frame clones, though not all of them. The sample carries about 68,000 clones, about nine tenths recorded once. This receptor was obtained from a man aged 18 to 30 in good health and CMV-seronegative. Sequenced material: PBMCs.

The chain's CDR3 is CASSQVPGNEQFF. The CDR3 bases are TGTGCCAGCAGCCAAGTCCCGGGCAATGAGCAGTTCTTC. This rearrangement joins TRBV11-3 to TRBJ2-1; D remains unclear. The CDR3 has 13 residues. CDR1 and CDR2 from the germline V gene are SGHNT and YENEEA. V lost 5 bases to trimming and J lost 6 bases, with 11 bases between them. The full variable domain, in which reference TRBV11-3 and TRBJ2-1 provide the parts outside the CDR3, is EAGVVQSPRYKIIEKKQPVAFWCNPISGHNTLYWYLQNLGQGPELLIRYENEEAVDDSQLPKDRFSAERLKGVDSTLKIQPAELGDSAVYLCASSQVPGNEQFFGPGTRLTVL.